This T cell receptor (beta chain) was recorded in a study of Graves' ophthalmopathy and Graves' hyperthyroidism. Overall study context: Researchers classed hyperthyroidism as stable given no ophthalmopathy within 18 months of follow-up. Whole-study findings and limits: Blood repertoires reportedly contained most expanded thyroid clonotypes above 0.001 frequency.

In regard to this clonotype: Its antigen remains unidentified. Germline and junction disagree at one end, which may indicate a read error.

Excluded: other autoimmune disease, uncontrolled infection, pregnancy or lactation. Orbital computed tomography, thyroid ultrasound, TRAb, serum thyroxine and clinical symptoms formed the basis of diagnosis. Amplifying from RNA transcripts, the study obtained TCR beta CDR3 regions. Scientists carried out first-round RT-PCR using HTBI primers and then a second-round multiplex PCR. TCRdb reprocessed the multiplex PCR reads with MiXCR, giving one entry per CDR3 protein. The profile shows around 1,200,000 distinct CDR3 sequences, around a third of them singletons. CDR1 LNHDA and CDR2 SQIVND come from the germline V gene (reference sequence). The CDR3 is 14 amino acids.

This TCR derives from an adult man with Graves' hyperthyroidism. Sequencing was done on a sample of peripheral blood or thyroid tissue (not recorded which). This chain connects TRBV19 to TRBJ1-5, with D possibly matching TRBD1 (6 bases). The CDR3 bases are TGTGCCAGTAGCCTCCAGGGGATCAATCGGCCCCAGCATTTT. It is translated as CASSLQGINRPQHF.